This TCR beta chain stems from a study of regulatory T cells in long-lasting Graves disease. Trimming took off 5 bases at V and 2 bases at J, with 10 bases between the two ends. This CDR3 is 14 amino acids long. Both iRepertoire HTBI primers and Arm-PCR of CDR3 regions were used to build the TCR beta libraries. A single record per CDR3 protein comes from TCRdb applying MiXCR to the multiplex PCR reads. The data hold around 450,000 distinct CDR3 sequences, with around a fifth observed a single time. This sample's time point: persistent/refractory GD, antithyroid drugs over 5 years with positive TRAb. RNA isolated from PBMCs was used to make the TCR library. The diagnosis of Graves' disease used American Thyroid Association guidelines. Study outcomes and limitations: New patients shared 800 to 1,000 public clonotypes, fewer than the 2,741 shared by persistent patients.

This clonotype has a handful of counts. Its antigen is as yet unknown. The rearrangement uses TRBV12-3 or TRBV12-4 and TRBJ1-3; D not certain. Sample: peripheral blood mononuclear cells (PBMCs), taken when the disease was refractory, from a patient treated with antithyroid drugs. The sequence was collected from a female donor with Graves disease. The CDR3 loop is CASSIGQPGNTIYF. The CDR3 DNA sequence: TGTGCCAGCAGTATTGGGCAACCTGGAAACACCATATATTTT.